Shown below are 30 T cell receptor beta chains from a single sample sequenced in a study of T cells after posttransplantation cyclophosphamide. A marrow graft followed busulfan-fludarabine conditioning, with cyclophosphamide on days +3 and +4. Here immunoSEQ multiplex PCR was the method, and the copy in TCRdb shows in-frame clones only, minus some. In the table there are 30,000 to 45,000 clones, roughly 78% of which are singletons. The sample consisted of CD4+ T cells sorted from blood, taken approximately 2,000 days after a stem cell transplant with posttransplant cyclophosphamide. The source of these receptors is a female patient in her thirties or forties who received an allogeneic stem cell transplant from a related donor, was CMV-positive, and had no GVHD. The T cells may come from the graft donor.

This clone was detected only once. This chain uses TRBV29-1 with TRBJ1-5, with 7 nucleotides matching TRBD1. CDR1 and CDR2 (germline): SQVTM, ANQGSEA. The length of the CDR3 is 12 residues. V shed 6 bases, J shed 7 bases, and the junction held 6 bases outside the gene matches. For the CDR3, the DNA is TGCAGCGTCGCCACAGGGGAGCAGCCCCAGCATTTT. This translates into CSVATGEQPQHF.

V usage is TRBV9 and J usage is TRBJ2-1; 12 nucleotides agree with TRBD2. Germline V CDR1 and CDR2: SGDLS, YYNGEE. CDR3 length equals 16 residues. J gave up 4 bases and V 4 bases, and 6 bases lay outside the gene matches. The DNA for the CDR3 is TGTGCCAGCAGCACCCGGACTAGCGGGGAGTACAATGAGCAGTTCTTC. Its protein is CASSTRTSGEYNEQFF.

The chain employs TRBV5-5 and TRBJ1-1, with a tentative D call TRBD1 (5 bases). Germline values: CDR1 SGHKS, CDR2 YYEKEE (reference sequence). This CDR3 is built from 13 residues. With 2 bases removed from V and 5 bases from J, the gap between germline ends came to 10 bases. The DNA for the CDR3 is TGTGCCAGCAGCTTATGGGGGGAGACTGAAGCTTTCTTT. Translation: CASSLWGETEAFF. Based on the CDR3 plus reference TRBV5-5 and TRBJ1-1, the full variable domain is DAGVTQSPTHLIKTRGQQVTLRCSPISGHKSVSWYQQVLGQGPQFIFQYYEKEERGRGNFPDRFSARQFPNYSSELNVNALLLGDSALYLCASSLWGETEAFFGQGTRLTVV.

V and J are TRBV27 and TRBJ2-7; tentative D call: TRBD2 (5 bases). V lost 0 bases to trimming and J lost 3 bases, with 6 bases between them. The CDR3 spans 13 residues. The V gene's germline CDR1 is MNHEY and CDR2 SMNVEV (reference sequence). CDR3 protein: CASSLSSVYEQYF. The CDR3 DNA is TGTGCCAGCAGTTTATCTAGCGTCTACGAGCAGTACTTC.

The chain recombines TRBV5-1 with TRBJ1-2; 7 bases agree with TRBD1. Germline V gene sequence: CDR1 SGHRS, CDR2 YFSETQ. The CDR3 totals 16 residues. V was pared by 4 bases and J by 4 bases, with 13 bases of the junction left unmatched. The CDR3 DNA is TGCGCCAGCAGCCCGGACAGGCCGTTGTTCTCCTATGGCTACACCTTC. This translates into CASSPDRPLFSYGYTF.

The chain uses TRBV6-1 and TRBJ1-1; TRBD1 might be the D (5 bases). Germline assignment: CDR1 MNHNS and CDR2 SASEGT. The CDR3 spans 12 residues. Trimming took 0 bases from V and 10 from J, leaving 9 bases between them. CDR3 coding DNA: TGTGCCAGCAGTGAAGCACGGACAAGAGCTTTCTTT. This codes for CASSEARTRAFF.

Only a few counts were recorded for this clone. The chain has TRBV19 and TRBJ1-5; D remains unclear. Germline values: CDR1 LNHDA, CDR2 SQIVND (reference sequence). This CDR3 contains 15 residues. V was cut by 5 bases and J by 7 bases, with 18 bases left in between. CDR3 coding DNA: TGTGCCAGTAGTGTGCGTTCGGGGTCGGCGCAGCCCCAGCATTTT. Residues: CASSVRSGSAQPQHF.

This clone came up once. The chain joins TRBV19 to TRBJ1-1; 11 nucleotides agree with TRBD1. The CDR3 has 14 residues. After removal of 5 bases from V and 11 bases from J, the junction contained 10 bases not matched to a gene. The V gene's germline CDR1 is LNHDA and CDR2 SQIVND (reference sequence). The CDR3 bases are TGTGCCAGTAGTGCATCGACGGGACAGGGGGTGGCTTTCTTT. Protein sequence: CASSASTGQGVAFF.

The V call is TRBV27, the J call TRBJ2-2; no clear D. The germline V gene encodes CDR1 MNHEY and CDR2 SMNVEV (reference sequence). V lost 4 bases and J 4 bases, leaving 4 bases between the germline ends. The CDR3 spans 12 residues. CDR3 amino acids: CASSSFTGELFF. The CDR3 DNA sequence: TGTGCCAGCAGTTCCTTCACCGGGGAGCTGTTTTTT.

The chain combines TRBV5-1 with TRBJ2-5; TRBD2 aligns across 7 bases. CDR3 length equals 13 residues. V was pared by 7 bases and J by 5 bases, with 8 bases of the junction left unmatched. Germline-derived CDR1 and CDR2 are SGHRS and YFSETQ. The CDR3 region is CASSRTRMETQYF. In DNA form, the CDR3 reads TGCGCCAGCTCCAGGACTAGAATGGAGACCCAGTACTTC. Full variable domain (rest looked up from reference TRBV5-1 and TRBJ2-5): KAGVTQTPRYLIKTRGQQVTLSCSPISGHRSVSWYQQTPGQGLQFLFEYFSETQRNKGNFPGRFSGRQFSNSRSEMNVSTLELGDSALYLCASSRTRMETQYFGPGTRLLVL.

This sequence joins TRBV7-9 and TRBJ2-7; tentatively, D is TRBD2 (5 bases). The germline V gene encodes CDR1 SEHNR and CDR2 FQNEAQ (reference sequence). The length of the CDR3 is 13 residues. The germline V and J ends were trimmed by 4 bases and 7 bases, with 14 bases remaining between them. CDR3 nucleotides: TGTGCCAGCAGCTCTACCGGGCCGGGAGAGCAGTACTTC. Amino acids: CASSSTGPGEQYF.

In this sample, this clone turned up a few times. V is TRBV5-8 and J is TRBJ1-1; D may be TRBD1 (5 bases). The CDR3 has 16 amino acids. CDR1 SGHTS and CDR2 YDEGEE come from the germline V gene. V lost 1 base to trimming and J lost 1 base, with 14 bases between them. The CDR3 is CASSLRRGPRNTEAFF. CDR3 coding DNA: TGTGCCAGCAGCTTGCGAAGGGGCCCCCGGAACACTGAAGCTTTCTTT.

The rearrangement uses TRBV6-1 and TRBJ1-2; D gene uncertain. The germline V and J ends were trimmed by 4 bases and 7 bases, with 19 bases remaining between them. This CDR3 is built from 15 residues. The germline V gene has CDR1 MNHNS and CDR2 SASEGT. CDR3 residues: CASSASGSAVTGYTF. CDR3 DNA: TGTGCCAGCAGTGCCTCCGGTTCGGCGGTGACTGGCTACACCTTC.

CDR3 bases: TGTGCCAGCAGTGGACTAGCGGGGGGGAGGACAGATACGCAGTATTTT. Translating it yields CASSGLAGGRTDTQYF. This chain links TRBV28 with TRBJ2-3; 15 bases match TRBD2. CDR1 and CDR2 from the germline V gene are MDHEN and SYDVKM. V lost 5 bases and J lost 3; bases outside the gene matches: 3. This CDR3 contains 16 residues.

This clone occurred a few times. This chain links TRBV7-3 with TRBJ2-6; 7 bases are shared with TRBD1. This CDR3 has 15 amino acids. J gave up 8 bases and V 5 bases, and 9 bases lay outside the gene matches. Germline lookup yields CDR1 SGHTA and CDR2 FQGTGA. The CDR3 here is CASSRGQLESNVLTF. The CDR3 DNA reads TGTGCCAGCAGCAGGGGACAGTTAGAGTCCAACGTCCTGACTTTC.

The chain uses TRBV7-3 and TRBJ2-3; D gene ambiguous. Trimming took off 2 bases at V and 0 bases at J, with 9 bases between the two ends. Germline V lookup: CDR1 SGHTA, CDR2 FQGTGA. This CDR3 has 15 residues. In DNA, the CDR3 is TGTGCCAGCAGCTTAGTCCCTAGTAGCACAGATACGCAGTATTTT. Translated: CASSLVPSSTDTQYF.

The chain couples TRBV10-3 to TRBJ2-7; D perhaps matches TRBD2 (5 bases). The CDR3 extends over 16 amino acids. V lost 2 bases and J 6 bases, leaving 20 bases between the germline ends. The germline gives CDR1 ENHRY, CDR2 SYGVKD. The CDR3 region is CAISEVAGLGSTEQYF. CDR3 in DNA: TGTGCCATCAGTGAGGTCGCCGGACTCGGATCTACCGAGCAGTACTTC.

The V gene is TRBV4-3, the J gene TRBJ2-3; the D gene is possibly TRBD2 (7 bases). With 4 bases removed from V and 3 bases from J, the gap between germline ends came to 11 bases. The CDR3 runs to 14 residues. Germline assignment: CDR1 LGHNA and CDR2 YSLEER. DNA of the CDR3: TGCGCCAGCAGCCGGGGGGGGGCTACAGATACGCAGTATTTT. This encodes CASSRGGATDTQYF.

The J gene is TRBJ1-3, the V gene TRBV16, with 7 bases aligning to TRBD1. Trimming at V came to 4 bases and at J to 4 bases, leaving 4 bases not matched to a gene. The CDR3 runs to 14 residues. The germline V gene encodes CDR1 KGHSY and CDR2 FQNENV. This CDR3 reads CASSRDRVGNTIYF. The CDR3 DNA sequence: TGTGCCAGCAGCCGAGACAGGGTCGGAAACACCATATATTTT.

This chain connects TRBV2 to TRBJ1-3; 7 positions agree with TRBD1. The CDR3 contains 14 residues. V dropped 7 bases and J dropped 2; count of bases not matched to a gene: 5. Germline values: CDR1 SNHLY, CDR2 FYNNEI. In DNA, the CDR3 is TGTGCCAGCATTACTGGACAGGCTGGAAACACCATATATTTT. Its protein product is CASITGQAGNTIYF.

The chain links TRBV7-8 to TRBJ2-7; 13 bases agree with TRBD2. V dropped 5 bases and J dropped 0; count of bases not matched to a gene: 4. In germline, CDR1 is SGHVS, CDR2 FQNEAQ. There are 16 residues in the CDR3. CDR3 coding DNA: TGTGCCAGCAGCCTGACTAGCGGGGGGTACTCCTACGAGCAGTACTTC. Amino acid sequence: CASSLTSGGYSYEQYF.

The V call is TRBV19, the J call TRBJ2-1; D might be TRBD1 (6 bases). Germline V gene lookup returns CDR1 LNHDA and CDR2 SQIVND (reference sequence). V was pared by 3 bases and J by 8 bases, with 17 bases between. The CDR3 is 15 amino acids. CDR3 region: CASSIGGQTWDEQFF. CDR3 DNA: TGTGCCAGTAGTATTGGGGGCCAGACGTGGGATGAGCAGTTCTTC.

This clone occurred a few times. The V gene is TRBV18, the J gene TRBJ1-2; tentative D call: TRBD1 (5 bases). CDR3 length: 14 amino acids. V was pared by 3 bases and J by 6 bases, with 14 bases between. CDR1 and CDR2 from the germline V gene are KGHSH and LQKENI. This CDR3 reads CASSPTELGNGYTF. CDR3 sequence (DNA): TGTGCCAGCTCACCGACAGAATTAGGAAATGGCTACACCTTC.

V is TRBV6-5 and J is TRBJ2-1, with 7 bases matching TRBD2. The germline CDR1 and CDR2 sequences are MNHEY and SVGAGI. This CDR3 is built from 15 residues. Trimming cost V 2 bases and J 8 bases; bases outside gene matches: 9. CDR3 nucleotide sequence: TGTGCCAGCAGTTACGGGGGGGGAGGGGTTGATGAGCAGTTCTTC. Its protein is CASSYGGGGVDEQFF.

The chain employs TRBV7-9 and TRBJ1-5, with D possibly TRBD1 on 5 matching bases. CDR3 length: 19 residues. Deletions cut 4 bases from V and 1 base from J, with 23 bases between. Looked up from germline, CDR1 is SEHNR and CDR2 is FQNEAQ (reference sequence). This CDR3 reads CASSWGDLKGKASNQPQHF. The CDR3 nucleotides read TGTGCCAGCAGCTGGGGGGACTTAAAGGGAAAAGCCAGCAATCAGCCCCAGCATTTT. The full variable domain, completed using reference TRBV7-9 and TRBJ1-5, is DTGVSQNPRHKITKRGQNVTFRCDPISEHNRLYWYRQTLGQGPEFLTYFQNEAQLEKSRLLSDRFSAERPKGSFSTLEIQRTEQGDSAMYLCASSWGDLKGKASNQPQHFGDGTRLSIL.

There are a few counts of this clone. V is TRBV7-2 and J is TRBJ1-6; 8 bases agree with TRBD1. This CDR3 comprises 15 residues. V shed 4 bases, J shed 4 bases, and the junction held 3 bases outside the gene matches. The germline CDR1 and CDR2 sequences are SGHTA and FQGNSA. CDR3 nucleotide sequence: TGTGCCAGCAGCTCAGGGACAGGTTATAATTCACCCCTCCACTTT. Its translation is CASSSGTGYNSPLHF.

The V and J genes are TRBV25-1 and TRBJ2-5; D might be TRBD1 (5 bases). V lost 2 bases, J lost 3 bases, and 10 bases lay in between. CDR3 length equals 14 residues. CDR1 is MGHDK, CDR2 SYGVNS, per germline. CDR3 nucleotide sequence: TGTGCCAGCAGTGAAGGCAGGGAAGAAGAGACCCAGTACTTC. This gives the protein CASSEGREEETQYF.

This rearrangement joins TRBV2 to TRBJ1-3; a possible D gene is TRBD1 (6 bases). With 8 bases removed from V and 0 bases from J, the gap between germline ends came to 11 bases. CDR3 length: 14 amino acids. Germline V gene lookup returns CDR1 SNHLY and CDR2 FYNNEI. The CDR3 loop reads CASGQSRSGNTIYF. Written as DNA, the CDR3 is TGTGCCAGCGGACAGTCTCGCTCTGGAAACACCATATATTTT.

In DNA form, the CDR3 reads TGTGCCACCAGCAGAGATTATCAGGGCTACGAGCAGTACTTC. This sequence encodes CATSRDYQGYEQYF. The chain employs TRBV15 and TRBJ2-7; weak D call: TRBD1 (5 bases). The CDR3 has 14 amino acids. Trimming removed 0 bases at V and 3 bases at J, with 9 bases between. Germline loops: CDR1 LNHNV, CDR2 YYDKDF (reference sequence).

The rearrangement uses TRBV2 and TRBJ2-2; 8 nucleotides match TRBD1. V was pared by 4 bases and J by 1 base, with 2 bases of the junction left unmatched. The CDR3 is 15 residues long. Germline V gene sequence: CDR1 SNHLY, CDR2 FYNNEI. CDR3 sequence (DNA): TGTGCCAGCAGTGGACAGGGGAAGAACACCGGGGAGCTGTTTTTT. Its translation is CASSGQGKNTGELFF.